This TCR beta chain comes out of a study of control samples from healthy donors and cancer patients. Produced via immunoSEQ multiplex PCR; TCRdb's table is partial and in-frame only. Found here are 170,000 or so clones, 90% to 95% of them singletons; the top ten hold approximately 1.4%. CDR1 SGHNT and CDR2 YYREEE come from the germline V gene (reference sequence). The length of the CDR3 is 12 residues. V lost 0 bases and J lost 4, with 5 bases in between. Sequencing was performed on blood. This sequence originates from a woman between 18 and 29 years old in good health. This chain uses TRBV5-4 with TRBJ2-7; D is unclear. The CDR3: CASSLGGYEQYF. CDR3 nucleotide sequence: TGTGCCAGCAGCTTGGGCGGATACGAGCAGTACTTC.